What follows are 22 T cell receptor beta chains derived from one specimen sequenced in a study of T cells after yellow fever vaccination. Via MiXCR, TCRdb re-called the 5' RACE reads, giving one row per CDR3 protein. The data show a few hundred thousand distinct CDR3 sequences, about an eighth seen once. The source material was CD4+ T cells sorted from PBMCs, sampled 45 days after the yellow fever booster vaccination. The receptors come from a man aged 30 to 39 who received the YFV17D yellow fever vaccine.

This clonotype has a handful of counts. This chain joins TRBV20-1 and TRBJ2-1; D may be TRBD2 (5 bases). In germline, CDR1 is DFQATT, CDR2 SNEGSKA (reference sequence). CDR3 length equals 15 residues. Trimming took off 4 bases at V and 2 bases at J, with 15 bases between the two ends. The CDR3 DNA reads TGCAGTGCTACCCCGGCCGATAGCGCCTACAATGAGCAGTTCTTC. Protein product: CSATPADSAYNEQFF.

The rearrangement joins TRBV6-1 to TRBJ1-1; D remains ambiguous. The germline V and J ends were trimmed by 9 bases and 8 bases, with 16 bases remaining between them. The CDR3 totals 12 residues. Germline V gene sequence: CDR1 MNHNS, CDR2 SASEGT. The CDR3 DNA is TGTGCCAGTGGACGGGAAGCTTCCGAAGCTTTCTTT. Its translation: CASGREASEAFF.

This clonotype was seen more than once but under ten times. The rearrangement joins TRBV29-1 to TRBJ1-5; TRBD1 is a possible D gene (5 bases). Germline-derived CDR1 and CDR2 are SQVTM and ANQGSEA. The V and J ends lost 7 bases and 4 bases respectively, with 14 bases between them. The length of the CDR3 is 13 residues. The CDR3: CSAGEQANQPQHF. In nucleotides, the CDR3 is TGCAGCGCGGGGGAACAGGCGAATCAGCCCCAGCATTTT. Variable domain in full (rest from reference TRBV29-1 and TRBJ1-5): SAVISQKPSRDICQRGTSLTIQCQVDSQVTMMFWYRQQPGQSLTLIATANQGSEATYESGFVIDKFPISRPNLTFSTLTVSNMSPEDSSIYLCSAGEQANQPQHFGDGTRLSIL.

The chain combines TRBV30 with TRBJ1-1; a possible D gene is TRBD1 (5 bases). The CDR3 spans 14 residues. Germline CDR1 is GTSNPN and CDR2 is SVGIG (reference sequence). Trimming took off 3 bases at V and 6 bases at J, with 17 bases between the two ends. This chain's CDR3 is CAWRRGAGAAEAFF. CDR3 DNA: TGTGCCTGGAGGCGAGGGGCGGGAGCTGCTGAAGCTTTCTTT.

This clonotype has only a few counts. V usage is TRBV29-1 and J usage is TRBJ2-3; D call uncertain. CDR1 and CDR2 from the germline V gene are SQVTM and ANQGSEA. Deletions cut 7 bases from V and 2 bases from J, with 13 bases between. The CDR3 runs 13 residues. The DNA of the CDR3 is TGCAGCGCCCTTCCGGCATACACAGATACGCAGTATTTT. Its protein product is CSALPAYTDTQYF.

CDR3 DNA sequence: TGTGCCACCAGTGACCGCAGGGAATGGGACACCCAGTACTTC. Amino acids: CATSDRREWDTQYF. The chain joins TRBV24-1 to TRBJ2-5, with D possibly called TRBD1 or TRBD2 (5 bases each). CDR1 and CDR2 (germline): KGHDR, SFDVKD. Trimming removed 4 bases from V and 8 bases from J, with 16 bases in between. This CDR3 spans 14 amino acids.

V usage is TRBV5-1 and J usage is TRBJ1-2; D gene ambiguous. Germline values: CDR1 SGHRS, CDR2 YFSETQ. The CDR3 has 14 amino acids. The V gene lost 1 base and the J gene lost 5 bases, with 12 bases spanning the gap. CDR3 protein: CASSLSPGDYGYTF. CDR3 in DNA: TGCGCCAGCAGCTTGTCCCCCGGAGATTATGGCTACACCTTC.

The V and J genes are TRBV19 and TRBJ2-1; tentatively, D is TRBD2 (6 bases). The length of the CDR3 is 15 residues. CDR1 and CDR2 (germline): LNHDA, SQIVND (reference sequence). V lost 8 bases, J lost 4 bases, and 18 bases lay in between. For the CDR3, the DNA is TGTGCCAGTCAAATTGGCGGGAATAATTACAATGAGCAGTTCTTC. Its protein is CASQIGGNNYNEQFF.

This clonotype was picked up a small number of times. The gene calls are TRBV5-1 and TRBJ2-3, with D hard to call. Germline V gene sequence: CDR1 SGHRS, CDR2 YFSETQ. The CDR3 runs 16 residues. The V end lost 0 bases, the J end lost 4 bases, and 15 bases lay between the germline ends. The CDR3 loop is CASSLASVGSSDTQYF. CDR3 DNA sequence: TGCGCCAGCAGCTTGGCGTCAGTAGGGTCTTCAGATACGCAGTATTTT.

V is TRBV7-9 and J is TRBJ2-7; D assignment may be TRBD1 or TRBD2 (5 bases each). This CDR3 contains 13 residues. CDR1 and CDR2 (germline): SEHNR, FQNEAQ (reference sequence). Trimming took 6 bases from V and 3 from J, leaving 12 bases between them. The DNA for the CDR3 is TGTGCCAGCAGTATGGGGGACCTCTACGAGCAGTACTTC. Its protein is CASSMGDLYEQYF.

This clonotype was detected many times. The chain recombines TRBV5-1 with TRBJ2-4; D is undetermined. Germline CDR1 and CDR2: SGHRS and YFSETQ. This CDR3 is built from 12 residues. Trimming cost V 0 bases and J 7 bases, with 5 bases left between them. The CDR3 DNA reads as TGCGCCAGCAGCTTGGATGGGAACATTCAGTACTTC. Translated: CASSLDGNIQYF.

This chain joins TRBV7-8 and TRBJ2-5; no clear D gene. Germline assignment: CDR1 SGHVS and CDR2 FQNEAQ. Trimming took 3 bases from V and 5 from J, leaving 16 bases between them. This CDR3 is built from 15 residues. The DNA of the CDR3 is TGTGCCAGCAGCTTTCCCACACCGAGGCGGGAGACCCAGTACTTC. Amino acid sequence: CASSFPTPRRETQYF. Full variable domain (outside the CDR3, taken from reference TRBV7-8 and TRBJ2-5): GAGVSQSPRYKVAKRGQDVALRCDPISGHVSLFWYQQALGQGPEFLTYFQNEAQLDKSGLPSDRFFAERPEGSVSTLKIQRTQQEDSAVYLCASSFPTPRRETQYFGPGTRLLVL.

Here the CDR3 DNA reads TGTGCCAGCAGTTTATACAGCGCAGGGGCTGTCACAGATACGCAGTATTTT. Protein product: CASSLYSAGAVTDTQYF. The rearrangement links TRBV28 to TRBJ2-3; tentative D call: TRBD1 (6 bases). Trimming took 1 base from V and 2 from J, leaving 16 bases between them. The CDR3 has 17 residues. Per germline, CDR1 MDHEN and CDR2 SYDVKM.

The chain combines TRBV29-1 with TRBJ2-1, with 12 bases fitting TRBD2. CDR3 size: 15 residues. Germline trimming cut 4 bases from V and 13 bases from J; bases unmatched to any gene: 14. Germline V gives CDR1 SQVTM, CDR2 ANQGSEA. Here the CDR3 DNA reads TGCAGCGTTGGTCCCCTAGCGGGAGGGCCCGGCTGTCAGTTCTTC. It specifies CSVGPLAGGPGCQFF.

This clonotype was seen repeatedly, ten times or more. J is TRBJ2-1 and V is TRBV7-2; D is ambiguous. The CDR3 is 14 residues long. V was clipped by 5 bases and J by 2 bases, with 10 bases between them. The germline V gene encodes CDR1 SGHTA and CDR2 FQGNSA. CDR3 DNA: TGTGCCAGCAGCCTCGTTACCGCCTACAATGAGCAGTTCTTC. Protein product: CASSLVTAYNEQFF.

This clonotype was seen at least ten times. CDR3 nucleotides: TGCGCCAGCAATCGACAGGGGAACACTGAAGCTTTCTTT. Its protein is CASNRQGNTEAFF. The chain joins TRBV5-1 to TRBJ1-1; the match to TRBD1 covers 7 bases. CDR3 length equals 13 residues. Germline V gene data show CDR1 as SGHRS and CDR2 as YFSETQ. Trimming at V came to 6 bases and at J to 1 base, leaving 3 bases not matched to a gene.

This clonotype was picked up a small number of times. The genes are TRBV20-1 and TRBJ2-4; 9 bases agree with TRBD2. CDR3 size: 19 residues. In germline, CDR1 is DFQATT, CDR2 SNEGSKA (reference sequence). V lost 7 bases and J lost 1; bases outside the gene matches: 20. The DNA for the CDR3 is TGCAGTGTAACATCCGGGACTAGCTCCTATGGGGGGGCCAAAAACATTCAGTACTTC. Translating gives CSVTSGTSSYGGAKNIQYF.

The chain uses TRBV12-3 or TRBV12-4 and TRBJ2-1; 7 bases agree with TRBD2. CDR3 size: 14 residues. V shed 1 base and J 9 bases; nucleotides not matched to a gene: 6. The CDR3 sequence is CASSLVGGIGEQFF. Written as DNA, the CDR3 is TGTGCCAGCAGTTTAGTGGGGGGGATTGGTGAGCAGTTCTTC.

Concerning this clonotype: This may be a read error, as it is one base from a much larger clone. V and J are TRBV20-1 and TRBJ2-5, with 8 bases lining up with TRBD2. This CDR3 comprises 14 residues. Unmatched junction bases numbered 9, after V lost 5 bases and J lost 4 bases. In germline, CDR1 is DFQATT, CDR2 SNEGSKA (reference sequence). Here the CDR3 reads CSAWGIGRGETQYF. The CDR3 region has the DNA TGCAGTGCTTGGGGTATCGGGAGGGGAGAGACCCAGTACTTC.

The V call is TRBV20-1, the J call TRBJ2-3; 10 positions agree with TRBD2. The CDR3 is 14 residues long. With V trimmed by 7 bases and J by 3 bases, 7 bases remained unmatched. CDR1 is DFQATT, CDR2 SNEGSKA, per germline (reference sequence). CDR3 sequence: CSVIAGGGTDTQYF. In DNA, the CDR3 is TGCAGTGTAATAGCGGGAGGTGGAACAGATACGCAGTATTTT.

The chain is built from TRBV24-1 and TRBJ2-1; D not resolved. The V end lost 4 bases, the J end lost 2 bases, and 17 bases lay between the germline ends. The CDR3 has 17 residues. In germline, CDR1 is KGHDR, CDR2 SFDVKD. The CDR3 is CATSDPTPGPTYNEQFF. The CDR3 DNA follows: TGTGCCACCAGTGACCCCACGCCCGGACCCACCTACAATGAGCAGTTCTTC.

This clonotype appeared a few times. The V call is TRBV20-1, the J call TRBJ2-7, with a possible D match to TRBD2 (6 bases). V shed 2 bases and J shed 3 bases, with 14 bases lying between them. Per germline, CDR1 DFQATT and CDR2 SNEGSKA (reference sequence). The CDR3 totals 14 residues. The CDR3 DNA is TGCAGTGCTAGACGTCTAGCGAACGACTACGAGCAGTACTTC. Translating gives CSARRLANDYEQYF.